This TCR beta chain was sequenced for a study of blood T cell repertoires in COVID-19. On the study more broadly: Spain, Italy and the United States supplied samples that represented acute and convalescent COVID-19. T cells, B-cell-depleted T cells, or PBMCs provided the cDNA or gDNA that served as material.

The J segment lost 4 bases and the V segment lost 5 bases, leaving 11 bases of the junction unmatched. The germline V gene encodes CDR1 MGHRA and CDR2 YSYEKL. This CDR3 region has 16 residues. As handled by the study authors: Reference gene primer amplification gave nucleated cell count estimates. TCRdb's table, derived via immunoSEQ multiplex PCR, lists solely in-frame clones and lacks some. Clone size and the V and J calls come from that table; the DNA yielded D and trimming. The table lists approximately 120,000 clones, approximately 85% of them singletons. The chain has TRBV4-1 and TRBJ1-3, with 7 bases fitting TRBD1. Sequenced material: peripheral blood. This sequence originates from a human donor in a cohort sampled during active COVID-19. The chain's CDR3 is CASSARQGISGNTIYF. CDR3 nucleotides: TGCGCCAGCAGCGCCAGACAGGGTATCTCCGGAAACACCATATATTTT.